The clone carrying this T cell receptor beta chain was seen only a few times. The antigen remains undetermined. CDR1 is GTSNPN and CDR2 is SVGIG in the germline V gene (reference sequence). This CDR3 has 13 amino acids. The V and J ends lost 1 base and 7 bases respectively, with 10 bases between them. Clones were sequenced by immunoSEQ multiplex PCR, and TCRdb holds only the in-frame ones, with some missing. The table has about 150,000 clones, approximately 85% seen once. The data derive from a study of T cell responses to AZD1222 COVID-19 vaccine. Study-wide results and limits: Baseline serology detected seropositivity in only 6 or 7 AZD1222 recipients. Across the whole spike, CD4 TCRs peaked at regions 160-218 and 743-854. Possibly, clonal diversity was underestimated; donors were largely white British and included more females. Spike-specific TCR breadth and depth went up after people got two AZD1222 doses.

This receptor was obtained from an adult in good health. The rearrangement links TRBV30 to TRBJ1-4; D gene unclear. The specimen was peripheral blood, collected on day 0 of AZD1222 vaccination. CDR3 loop: CAWSGPLSEKLFF. The CDR3 nucleotides read TGTGCCTGGAGTGGACCCCTTAGTGAAAAACTGTTTTTT. The whole variable domain, filled in from reference TRBV30 and TRBJ1-4, reads SQTIHQWPATLVQPVGSPLSLECTVEGTSNPNLYWYRQAAGRGLQLLFYSVGIGQISSEVPQNLSASRPQDRQFILSSKKLLLSDSGFYLCAWSGPLSEKLFFGSGTQLSVL.